This TCR beta chain derives from a study of shared clonotypes between healthy human individuals. At the level of the study: Per-donor plates numbered three CD4 naive, three CD4 memory, two CD8 naive and one CD8 memory.

The protocol was immunoSEQ multiplex PCR, while the TCRdb copy is restricted to in-frame clones and leaves out a portion. This sample has about 2.5 million clones, with 85% to 95% found just once. This CDR3 spans 14 amino acids. The germline CDR1 and CDR2 sequences are SNHLY and FYNNEI. Unmatched junction bases numbered 7, after V lost 8 bases and J lost 5 bases. The chain employs TRBV2 and TRBJ1-5; the match to TRBD1 covers 9 bases. Sequencing was performed on naive CD4+ T cells from PBMCs. Subset indicated: CD45RA+ positively selected. The TCR was taken from a man younger than 35 in good health. Some clones in this sample may be carry-over from other donors' samples. CDR3: CASAGRDRDQPQHF. CDR3 in DNA: TGTGCCAGCGCCGGTCGGGACAGGGATCAGCCCCAGCATTTT.